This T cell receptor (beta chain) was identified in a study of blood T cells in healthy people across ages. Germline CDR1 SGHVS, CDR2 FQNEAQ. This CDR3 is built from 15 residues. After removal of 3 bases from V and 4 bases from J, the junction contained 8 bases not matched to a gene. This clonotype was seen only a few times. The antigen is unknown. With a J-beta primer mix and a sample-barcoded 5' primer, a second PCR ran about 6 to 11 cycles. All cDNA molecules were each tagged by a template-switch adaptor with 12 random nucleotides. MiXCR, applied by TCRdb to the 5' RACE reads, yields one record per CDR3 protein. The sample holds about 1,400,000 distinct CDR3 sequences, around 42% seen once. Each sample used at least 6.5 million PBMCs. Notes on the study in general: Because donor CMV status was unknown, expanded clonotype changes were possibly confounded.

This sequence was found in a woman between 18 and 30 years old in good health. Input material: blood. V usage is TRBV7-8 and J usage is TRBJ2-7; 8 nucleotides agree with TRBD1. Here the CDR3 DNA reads TGTGCCAGCAGCTTGGGCCGGACAGGGATTTACGAGCAGTACTTC. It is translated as CASSLGRTGIYEQYF.